This is a list of T cell receptor beta chains from one sample in a study of T cell responses to AZD1222 COVID-19 vaccine. Libraries were prepared by immunoSEQ multiplex PCR; TCRdb keeps only in-frame clonotypes and omits some of them. The table lists tens of thousands of clones, more than 65% of them singletons. This sample comprised peripheral blood, obtained on day 0 of MenACWY control vaccination. The receptors were sampled from an adult in good health. CDR3s include the opening cysteine and the closing phenylalanine or tryptophan. The D gene is left open where the match is weak.

j_call d_call v_call cdr3_aa
TRBJ1-5 . TRBV2 CASSRDSGGNQPQHF
TRBJ2-5 . TRBV5-4 CASSLGGRAGETQYF
TRBJ1-3 . TRBV19 CASAYGGGSGNTIYF
TRBJ1-2 . TRBV19 CASKRGFGYTF
TRBJ1-6 TRBD1 TRBV11-2 CASSPHGTGQSPLHF
TRBJ1-1 . TRBV5-1 CASSLKPNTEAFF
TRBJ1-1 . TRBV3-1/TRBV3-2 CASSQFEYPNTEAFF
TRBJ2-7 TRBD2 TRBV10-3 CAVTGGDPYEQYF
TRBJ2-5 . TRBV29-1 CSVDPTGETQYF
TRBJ1-3 . TRBV20-1 CSASVSAGRSGNTIYF
TRBJ2-5 . TRBV9 CASSVEEGQTQYF
TRBJ1-1 . TRBV6-6 CASSYSEQLNTEAFF
TRBJ2-7 TRBD1 TRBV10-3 CAISATGTYEQYF
TRBJ2-1 . TRBV20-1 CSASTGRSYNEQFF
TRBJ1-5 TRBD1 TRBV29-1 CSAGGGWDQPQHF
TRBJ1-2 . TRBV20-1 CSASPRAAGSDGYTF
TRBJ2-7 . TRBV2 CASSGSGYSYEQYF
TRBJ2-3 . TRBV19 CASSMGDTQYF
TRBJ2-3 . TRBV7-9 CASSQVRVRTDTQYF
TRBJ1-2 TRBD1 TRBV30 CAWSERRTGGFYGYTF
TRBJ2-7 . TRBV12-3/TRBV12-4 CASSRYPYEQYF
TRBJ2-3 TRBD1 TRBV7-9 CASSLWSGTGIDTQYF
TRBJ2-1 . TRBV20-1 CSASSPRDAGEQFF
TRBJ1-4 . TRBV19 CASSTRQIGEKLFF
TRBJ2-7 TRBD2 TRBV6-1 CASSGLMTSGRYEQYF
TRBJ1-5 TRBD1 TRBV19 CASMYAGGFYQPQHF
TRBJ2-1 TRBD2 TRBV6-5 CASSFTSGSSYNEQFF
TRBJ2-3 . TRBV9 CASSVGVPGASRADTQYF
TRBJ1-2 TRBD1 TRBV5-6 CASSWDRGVYGYTF
TRBJ2-1 TRBD1 TRBV6-2/TRBV6-3 CASSSQGAIYNEQFF
TRBJ2-2 . TRBV4-1 CASSQYGPGSTYTGELFF
TRBJ1-3 . TRBV30 CAWSVLAPGGNTIYF
TRBJ2-1 . TRBV5-6 CASNLGPRGGYNEQFF
TRBJ2-2 . TRBV7-6 CASGRQSTGELFF
TRBJ1-4 . TRBV5-5 CASSTTGLTTNEKLFF
TRBJ1-2 . TRBV28 CASGSLGRGYGYTF
TRBJ1-6 TRBD1 TRBV4-2 CASRPGTGNSPLHF
TRBJ1-2 TRBD1 TRBV30 CAWSRSGGVRIGSYGYTF
TRBJ1-5 TRBD1 TRBV7-9 CASSFGQGGEQPQHF
TRBJ2-3 . TRBV6-5 CASSKQGSTDTQYF
TRBJ2-2 TRBD1 TRBV2 CASSRTGGGVNTGELFF
TRBJ2-4 . TRBV5-6 CASSPVNAAKNIQYF
TRBJ2-1 . TRBV15 CATSRVRYEDEQFF
TRBJ1-5 TRBD1 TRBV12-3/TRBV12-4 CASSLTGSQPQHF
TRBJ1-1 . TRBV18 CASSRTVNTEAFF
TRBJ2-3 TRBD2 TRBV9 CASSLSGYSTDTQYF
TRBJ2-1 . TRBV28 CASSFSANEQFF
TRBJ2-2 . TRBV30 CAWRRIRAAGELFF